A single sample is the source of the 25 T cell receptor beta chains below, sequenced in a study of control samples from healthy donors and cancer patients. The data were produced by immunoSEQ multiplex PCR, yet TCRdb's version contains in-frame clones alone and is incomplete. The table has more than 95,000 clones, more than 75% seen once. The source material was blood. The receptors originated from an older woman in good health.

V is TRBV24-1 and J is TRBJ2-1; 7 nucleotides match TRBD2. The CDR3 sequence is 13 residues long. The J segment lost 10 bases and the V segment lost 8 bases, leaving 10 bases of the junction unmatched. Germline V gene sequence: CDR1 KGHDR, CDR2 SFDVKD. The CDR3 region is CATTRPGGGEQFF. The CDR3 DNA reads TGTGCCACCACGAGGCCGGGGGGAGGGGAGCAGTTCTTC.

The V and J genes are TRBV9 and TRBJ1-6, with 10 bases that match TRBD1. The CDR3 consists of 15 residues. J was trimmed by 10 bases and V by 0 bases; bases with no gene match: 4. Per the germline V gene, CDR1 is SGDLS and CDR2 is YYNGEE. CDR3 loop: CASSVAGQGLSPLHF. CDR3 bases: TGTGCCAGCAGCGTAGCGGGACAGGGGTTGTCACCCCTCCACTTT.

The count of this clone is one. The CDR3 DNA reads TGTGCCAGCAGCCCACATTCGACCCTCCAAGAGACCCAGTACTTC. Amino acids: CASSPHSTLQETQYF. This sequence joins TRBV5-4 and TRBJ2-5; D remains unclear. The CDR3 runs to 15 residues. Germline CDR1 is SGHNT and CDR2 is YYREEE (reference sequence). V lost 4 bases and J 1 base, leaving 14 bases between the germline ends.

The chain has TRBV2 and TRBJ2-5, with D perhaps matching TRBD1 (5 bases). Germline lookup yields CDR1 SNHLY and CDR2 FYNNEI. Between the trimmed V and J ends, which lost 2 bases and 1 base, there was a span of 11 bases. This CDR3 has 15 amino acids. The CDR3 region is CASSELTAFQETQYF. The CDR3 coding sequence is TGTGCCAGCAGTGAACTGACAGCCTTCCAAGAGACCCAGTACTTC.

V and J are TRBV18 and TRBJ1-5; no definite D call. There are 15 residues in the CDR3. V lost 2 bases and J 4 bases, leaving 12 bases between the germline ends. Germline CDR1 and CDR2: KGHSH and LQKENI. The CDR3 here is CASSPDRAINQPQHF. DNA of the CDR3: TGTGCCAGCTCACCAGACCGGGCCATAAATCAGCCCCAGCATTTT.

There are a few counts of this clone. This chain connects TRBV3-1 (or the pseudogene TRBV3-2) to TRBJ1-2; TRBD1 agrees at 7 bases. V shed 5 bases, J shed 8 bases, and the junction held 8 bases outside the gene matches. CDR3 length: 13 residues. CDR1 is LGHDT and CDR2 is YNNKEL in the germline V gene (reference sequence). The CDR3 region has the DNA TGTGCCAGCAGCTTACAGGGGATTGGGGGCTACACCTTC. Translated, it gives CASSLQGIGGYTF.

The V call is TRBV29-1, the J call TRBJ1-1; D uncertain. Germline lookup yields CDR1 SQVTM and CDR2 ANQGSEA. Trimming removed 7 bases from V and 1 base from J, with 7 bases in between. There are 11 residues in the CDR3. CDR3 protein: CSAVGNTEAFF. CDR3 coding DNA: TGCAGCGCTGTGGGGAACACTGAAGCTTTCTTT.

V gene TRBV6-2 or TRBV6-3 combines with J gene TRBJ2-3; D possibly corresponds to TRBD2 (6 bases). The CDR3 sequence is 14 residues long. Germline-derived CDR1 and CDR2 are MNHEY and SVGEGT. Trimming left V 2 bases short and J 2 bases short, with 8 bases between. CDR3 in DNA: TGTGCCAGCAGTTACGGGAGGTCCACAGATACGCAGTATTTT. Translation: CASSYGRSTDTQYF.

The rearrangement links TRBV10-2 to TRBJ1-1; D unresolved. With 2 bases removed from V and 2 bases from J, the gap between germline ends came to 0 bases. Germline V gene lookup returns CDR1 WSHSY and CDR2 SAAADI. CDR3 length: 11 amino acids. In nucleotides, the CDR3 is TGCGCCAGCAGTGAGAACACTGAAGCTTTCTTT. Protein product: CASSENTEAFF.

This clone was observed a few times. The chain employs TRBV5-1 and TRBJ1-1; D is unclear. The germline V and J ends were trimmed by 0 bases and 4 bases, with 10 bases remaining between them. The CDR3 extends over 14 amino acids. The germline CDR1 and CDR2 sequences are SGHRS and YFSETQ. CDR3 in amino acids: CASSLVGEGTEAFF. DNA for the CDR3: TGCGCCAGCAGCTTGGTGGGAGAGGGCACTGAAGCTTTCTTT.

The genes are TRBV5-1 and TRBJ2-5, with a tentative D call TRBD2 (7 bases). V dropped 0 bases and J dropped 5 bases, with 17 bases sitting between them. Germline loops: CDR1 SGHRS, CDR2 YFSETQ. The CDR3 covers 16 residues. The CDR3 DNA is TGCGCCAGCAGCTTGGCCACGGGGGGCAATGGGGAGACCCAGTACTTC. Translating gives CASSLATGGNGETQYF.

V usage is TRBV2 and J usage is TRBJ2-3; D unresolved. Germline CDR1 reads SNHLY; CDR2 reads FYNNEI. The CDR3 has 12 residues. V was cut by 3 bases and J by 2 bases, with 3 bases left in between. The CDR3 nucleotides read TGTGCCAGCAGTGACAACACAGATACGCAGTATTTT. This encodes CASSDNTDTQYF.

This chain links TRBV29-1 with TRBJ1-1; the D gene is possibly TRBD1 (5 bases). CDR3 length: 14 amino acids. The V gene lost 8 bases and the J gene lost 3 bases, with 19 bases spanning the gap. Germline CDR1 reads SQVTM; CDR2 reads ANQGSEA. For the CDR3, the DNA is TGCAGCCAAATCCCAAATCAGGGACACACTGAAGCTTTCTTT. Its protein product is CSQIPNQGHTEAFF.

This clone has just a few counts. The chain recombines TRBV11-2 with TRBJ1-1, with a weak D call TRBD1 (5 bases). This CDR3 contains 13 residues. V was clipped by 2 bases and J by 5 bases, with 9 bases between them. Germline CDR1 and CDR2: SGHAT and FQNNGV. CDR3 residues: CASSLSGGTEAFF. CDR3 bases: TGTGCCAGCAGCTTATCCGGGGGGACTGAAGCTTTCTTT. Supplemented by reference TRBV11-2 and TRBJ1-1, the full variable domain reads EAGVAQSPRYKIIEKRQSVAFWCNPISGHATLYWYQQILGQGPKLLIQFQNNGVVDDSQLPKDRFSAERLKGVDSTLKIQPAKLEDSAVYLCASSLSGGTEAFFGQGTRLTVV.

The rearrangement joins TRBV10-1 to TRBJ2-3; TRBD2 matches at 10 bases. Germline assignment: CDR1 WNHNN and CDR2 SYGVQD (reference sequence). Trimming took 5 bases from V and 6 from J; bases not matched to a gene: 5. This CDR3 spans 14 amino acids. Written as DNA, the CDR3 is TGCGCCAGCAGTAGCGGGGGGGCAACCGATACGCAGTATTTT. Translated: CASSSGGATDTQYF.

The rearrangement uses TRBV11-2 and TRBJ1-2, with D unclear. The CDR3 consists of 13 residues. CDR1 is SGHAT and CDR2 is FQNNGV in the germline V gene. Trimming cost V 5 bases and J 7 bases, with 14 bases left between them. The CDR3, as DNA: TGTGCCAGCAGCCCTCTCCGTGGGCTTGGCTACACCTTC. Amino acids: CASSPLRGLGYTF.

CDR3 residues: CASSPQQGAETQYF. The CDR3, as DNA: TGTGCCAGCAGCCCCCAACAGGGGGCAGAGACCCAGTACTTC. The genes are TRBV5-4 and TRBJ2-5; 9 positions match TRBD1. J was trimmed by 4 bases and V by 4 bases; bases with no gene match: 5. CDR3 length: 14 amino acids. CDR1 and CDR2 (germline): SGHNT, YYREEE (reference sequence). The full variable domain, its missing parts supplied by reference TRBV5-4 and TRBJ2-5, is ETGVTQSPTHLIKTRGQQVTLRCSSQSGHNTVSWYQQALGQGPQFIFQYYREEENGRGNFPPRFSGLQFPNYSSELNVNALELDDSALYLCASSPQQGAETQYFGPGTRLLVL.

The chain uses TRBV5-6 and TRBJ2-3; 10 nucleotides line up with TRBD2. Per germline, CDR1 SGHDT and CDR2 YYEEEE. The CDR3 has 15 residues. The trim removed 2 bases at V and 8 bases at J, leaving 8 bases unmatched. The CDR3: CASSFSSGGLGTQYF. In nucleotides, the CDR3 is TGTGCCAGCAGCTTTTCTAGCGGGGGCCTGGGTACGCAGTATTTT.

The J gene is TRBJ1-1, the V gene TRBV9; 8 bases fit TRBD1. The CDR3 contains 15 residues. V was clipped by 3 bases and J by 4 bases; unmatched bases: 8. The germline CDR1 and CDR2 sequences are SGDLS and YYNGEE. CDR3 bases: TGTGCCAGCAGCGCCACAGGGGGTGTTATCACTGAAGCTTTCTTT. Protein: CASSATGGVITEAFF.

The gene calls are TRBV10-3 and TRBJ2-3; the match to TRBD2 covers 8 bases. The CDR3 spans 15 residues. Per germline, CDR1 ENHRY and CDR2 SYGVKD. V dropped 10 bases and J dropped 2; count of bases not matched to a gene: 11. The CDR3 DNA sequence: TGTGCCACGGGGGGGGTCCGGGAGACCACAGATACGCAGTATTTT. It translates to CATGGVRETTDTQYF.

This chain joins TRBV18 and TRBJ1-2, with D perhaps matching TRBD1 (6 bases). With 3 bases removed from V and 0 bases from J, the gap between germline ends came to 14 bases. The CDR3 is 16 residues long. CDR1 KGHSH and CDR2 LQKENI come from the germline V gene. The CDR3 is CASSPSLDRANYGYTF. CDR3 nucleotides: TGTGCCAGCTCACCCTCGCTGGACAGAGCTAACTATGGCTACACCTTC.

The genes are TRBV27 and TRBJ1-5, with 7 bases aligning to TRBD1. The V segment lost 4 bases and the J segment 6 bases; nucleotides outside the gene matches: 6. Per germline, CDR1 MNHEY and CDR2 SMNVEV (reference sequence). The CDR3 length is 14 residues. The CDR3 here is CASSSTGVGQPQHF. In nucleotides, the CDR3 is TGTGCCAGCAGTTCTACAGGGGTAGGTCAGCCCCAGCATTTT.

This chain joins TRBV7-2 and TRBJ2-2, with D possibly TRBD2 on 6 matching bases. The V gene lost 1 base and the J gene lost 8 bases, with 11 bases spanning the gap. The V gene's germline CDR1 is SGHTA and CDR2 FQGNSA. This CDR3 contains 14 residues. CDR3 sequence: CASSLVREAGELFF. DNA of the CDR3: TGTGCCAGCAGCTTAGTGCGGGAAGCAGGGGAGCTGTTTTTT.

This clone has just a few counts. The chain has TRBV4-1 and TRBJ1-4; a possible D gene is TRBD1 (6 bases). In germline, CDR1 is MGHRA, CDR2 YSYEKL. This CDR3 is 14 amino acids long. V dropped 3 bases and J dropped 1 base, with 6 bases sitting between them. The CDR3 sequence: CASSQTGTNEKLFF. CDR3 DNA sequence: TGCGCCAGCAGCCAGACAGGAACTAATGAAAAACTGTTTTTT.

The chain combines TRBV4-1 with TRBJ2-5; TRBD1 matches at 7 bases. The CDR3 covers 15 residues. CDR1 is MGHRA, CDR2 YSYEKL, per germline. Unmatched junction bases numbered 6, after V lost 1 base and J lost 4 bases. CDR3 nucleotide sequence: TGCGCCAGCAGCCAAGTCGTAAGGGGGCGAGAGACCCAGTACTTC. This codes for CASSQVVRGRETQYF.